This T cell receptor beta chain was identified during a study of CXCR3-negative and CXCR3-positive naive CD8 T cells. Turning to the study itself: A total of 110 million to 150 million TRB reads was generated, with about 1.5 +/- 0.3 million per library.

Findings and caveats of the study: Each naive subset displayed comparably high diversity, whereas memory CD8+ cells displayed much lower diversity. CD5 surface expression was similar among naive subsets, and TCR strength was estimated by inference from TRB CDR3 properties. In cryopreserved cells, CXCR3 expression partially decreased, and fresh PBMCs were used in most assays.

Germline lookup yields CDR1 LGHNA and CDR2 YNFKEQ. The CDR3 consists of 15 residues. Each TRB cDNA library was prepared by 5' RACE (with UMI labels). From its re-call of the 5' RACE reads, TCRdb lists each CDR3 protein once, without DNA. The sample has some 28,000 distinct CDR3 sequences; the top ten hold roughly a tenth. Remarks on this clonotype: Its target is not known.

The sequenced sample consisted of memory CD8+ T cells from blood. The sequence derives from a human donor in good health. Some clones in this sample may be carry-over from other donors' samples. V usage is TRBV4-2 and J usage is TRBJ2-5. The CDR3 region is CASSQDLGQMETQYF.